Listed below are T cell receptor beta chains from one sample, sequenced in a study of shared clonotypes between healthy human individuals. Repertoires were generated with immunoSEQ multiplex PCR, while TCRdb's copy carries only in-frame clones and drops some. The sample contains about 1.9 million clones, 80% to 95% of which appear only once. Material for sequencing was naive CD8+ T cells from PBMCs. The receptors stem from a man in his late teens or twenties in good health. Some clones in this sample may be carry-over from other donors' samples. Each CDR3 is given with its conserved first and last residue. The D gene is left open where the match is weak. Clone size appears in some rows only: once, few, many, or a class for an expanded clone.

clone size,J gene,V gene,CDR3 length,D gene,CDR3 DNA,CDR3 protein
.,TRBJ1-3,TRBV7-6,15,.,TGTGCCAGCAGCTTAGATTTAGTACGGGGAAACACCATATATTTT,CASSLDLVRGNTIYF
.,TRBJ1-4,TRBV27,14,.,TGTGCCAGCACCAAGACAGGAACTAATGAAAAACTGTTTTTT,CASTKTGTNEKLFF
once,TRBJ2-1,TRBV5-6,15,TRBD1,TGTGCCAGCAGCTCTGACGGGACAGGGTGGTATGAGCAGTTCTTC,CASSSDGTGWYEQFF
once,TRBJ2-7,TRBV28,15,.,TGTGCCAGCAGTTTTATGACAGGAGAGTTCCACGAGCAGTACTTC,CASSFMTGEFHEQYF
.,TRBJ1-2,TRBV5-1,18,TRBD1,TGCGCCAGCAGCTTGAAGACAGGGGGCCGATTGGAAGACTATGGCTACACCTTC,CASSLKTGGRLEDYGYTF
.,TRBJ2-2,TRBV15,14,.,TGTGCCACCATGGGCCCGCTGAACACCGGGGAGCTGTTTTTT,CATMGPLNTGELFF
.,TRBJ1-1,TRBV7-6,14,.,TGTGCCAGCAGTGATGGGAGGGAGACAGTTGAAGCTTTCTTT,CASSDGRETVEAFF
.,TRBJ1-1,TRBV27,15,.,TGTGCCAGCAGTTGGGGGAAGGGGCGGGACACTGAAGCTTTCTTT,CASSWGKGRDTEAFF
.,TRBJ2-5,TRBV15,16,TRBD2,TGTGCCACCAGCAGGGTTGATGGAGGGAGGGAAAAGACCCAGTACTTC,CATSRVDGGREKTQYF
.,TRBJ2-3,TRBV28,18,.,TGTGCCAGCAGTTCCCCCAACGAACAGGGTATTAGCACAGATACGCAGTATTTT,CASSSPNEQGISTDTQYF
.,TRBJ2-1,TRBV7-8,16,TRBD2,TGTGCCAGCAGCTTCTTAGCGGGAGGGGCCTACAATGAGCAGTTCTTC,CASSFLAGGAYNEQFF
.,TRBJ2-3,TRBV11-1,17,TRBD2,TGTGCCAGCAGCTTATCAGTAGTAGCGGGAGCTCCCGATACGCAGTATTTT,CASSLSVVAGAPDTQYF
.,TRBJ1-1,TRBV5-5,13,.,TGTGCCTCCGGGGGAGCCCTGAACACTGAAGCTTTCTTT,CASGGALNTEAFF
.,TRBJ2-1,TRBV9,16,.,TGTGCCAGCAGCGCGAGAGCGAGGACTGAATACAATGAGCAGTTCTTC,CASSARARTEYNEQFF
.,TRBJ2-2,TRBV7-6,20,.,TGTGCCAGCAGCCCCGCCAGGGGGGCTAGGGCCGCGGCGGACACCGGGGAGCTGTTTTTT,CASSPARGARAAADTGELFF
.,TRBJ1-2,TRBV11-2,15,.,TGTGCCAGCGAGTTGGCGGCCCGGAGGGGGTATGGCTACACCTTC,CASELAARRGYGYTF
.,TRBJ1-5,TRBV19,15,.,TGTGCCAGTAGTAGCGGGACGACTAGCAATCAGCCCCAGCATTTT,CASSSGTTSNQPQHF
.,TRBJ2-3,TRBV7-6,16,.,TGTGCCAGCAGCTTAGTCGTCGGTAGTGGCACAGATACGCAGTATTTT,CASSLVVGSGTDTQYF
.,TRBJ2-7,TRBV6-6,15,TRBD2,TGTGCCAGCAGTTACTCGGGGACTAGCACCTACGAGCAGTACTTC,CASSYSGTSTYEQYF
.,TRBJ2-7,TRBV28,13,.,TGTGCCAGCAGTGACAGACAGGCCTACGAGCAGTACTTC,CASSDRQAYEQYF
.,TRBJ1-1,TRBV7-9,15,TRBD1,TGTGCCAGCAGCCACGATAATACAGGGGCATCTGAAGCTTTCTTT,CASSHDNTGASEAFF
.,TRBJ1-3,TRBV7-9,13,.,TGTGCCAGCACCTGGGGGAGGGGAAACACCATATATTTT,CASTWGRGNTIYF
once,TRBJ1-5,TRBV28,15,.,TGTGCCAGCAGTTTAGGTTCCGCGGGGTACCAGCCCCAGCATTTT,CASSLGSAGYQPQHF
.,TRBJ1-1,TRBV18,12,TRBD1,TGTGCCAGCTCCGAGTTACAGGGGGAGCCCCTCTTT,CASSELQGEPLF
.,TRBJ1-4,TRBV29-1,13,.,TGCAGCGCCTGGGTCGGAACTAATGAAAAACTGTTTTTT,CSAWVGTNEKLFF
.,TRBJ1-4,TRBV5-8,9,.,TGTGCCAGCAGTTCGAGCCCCCTATTT,CASSSSPLF
.,TRBJ2-2,TRBV6-1,15,.,TGTGCCAGCAGTGGTCTGGGGTCGAGCACCGGGGAGCTGTTTTTT,CASSGLGSSTGELFF
few,TRBJ2-3,TRBV9,14,.,TGTGCCAGCAGCGTAGTGGGGTTCACAGATACGCAGTATTTT,CASSVVGFTDTQYF
once,TRBJ2-7,TRBV27,9,.,TGTGCCACCGATTACGAGCAGTACTTC,CATDYEQYF
.,TRBJ1-2,TRBV9,15,TRBD1,TGTGCCAGCAGCGTAGGAGGGACAGGGGGCAATGGCTACACCTTC,CASSVGGTGGNGYTF
.,TRBJ1-2,TRBV14,16,.,TGTGCCAGCAGCCGAACAGGATCAGGGGTCTTTGAAGGCTACACCTTC,CASSRTGSGVFEGYTF
.,TRBJ1-5,TRBV7-9,14,.,TGTGCCAGCAGCTACGGCGGGGACAATCAGCCCCAGCATTTT,CASSYGGDNQPQHF
.,TRBJ2-7,TRBV7-6,13,.,TGTGCCAGCAGCTTAGGGCGGGACTACGAGCAGTACTTC,CASSLGRDYEQYF
.,TRBJ2-2,TRBV27,16,.,TGTGCCAGCACCGCGGGACAGATAATGCTCACCGGGGAGCTGTTTTTT,CASTAGQIMLTGELFF
.,TRBJ2-1,TRBV7-3,14,.,TGTGCCAGCAGCTTAACGGGGCATCTTAATGAGCAGTTCTTC,CASSLTGHLNEQFF
.,TRBJ2-1,TRBV27,14,.,TGTGCCAGCAGTTTCGGCGGTGCATACAATGAGCAGTTCTTC,CASSFGGAYNEQFF
once,TRBJ1-4,TRBV11-2,18,.,TGTGCCAGCAGCTCCTACCACTCGACAGGACCCGTACAGGAAAAACTGTTTTTT,CASSSYHSTGPVQEKLFF
.,TRBJ2-1,TRBV19,15,.,TGTGCCAGTAGTATAGGGTGGACAGACCGCAATGAGCAGTTCTTC,CASSIGWTDRNEQFF
.,TRBJ2-5,TRBV27,14,.,TGTGCCAGCAGTTTAGGGGGGGCGGGTGAGACCCAGTACTTC,CASSLGGAGETQYF
.,TRBJ1-1,TRBV28,14,.,TGTGCCAGCAGTTTAGGGTCTCCGAACACTGAAGCTTTCTTT,CASSLGSPNTEAFF
.,TRBJ2-2,TRBV28,15,TRBD2,TGTGCCGCAGAGTTAGCGGGTTCGAACACCGGGGAGCTGTTTTTT,CAAELAGSNTGELFF
few,TRBJ1-1,TRBV19,11,.,TGTGCCAGTAGTGCAGGGGAGAAAGCTTTCTTT,CASSAGEKAFF
once,TRBJ2-7,TRBV28,14,.,TGTGCCAGCAGACCATCTGGGGGAGCCTACGAGCAGTACTTC,CASRPSGGAYEQYF
once,TRBJ2-1,TRBV15,14,TRBD1,TGTGCCACCAGCAAAGGGACAGAAACAATGAGGCAGTTCTTC,CATSKGTETMRQFF
.,TRBJ1-2,TRBV20-1,11,.,TGCAGTGCTAGAAGCCTGGGAGGCTACACCTTC,CSARSLGGYTF
.,TRBJ2-5,TRBV11-2,14,.,TGTGCCAGCAGCTCGATTTATCTTCGTGAGACCCAGTACTTC,CASSSIYLRETQYF
.,TRBJ1-4,TRBV7-9,14,.,TGTGCCAGCAGCCTATCGGGACACAATGAAAAACTGTTTTTT,CASSLSGHNEKLFF
.,TRBJ2-7,TRBV7-3,16,TRBD2,TGTGCCAGCAGCCGGACTAGCGGGAGGTCTTTCGACGAGCAGTACTTC,CASSRTSGRSFDEQYF
.,TRBJ2-5,TRBV10-3,13,.,TGTGCCATCGCGGGGGCGCGAGAAGAGACCCAGTACTTC,CAIAGAREETQYF
.,TRBJ2-7,TRBV5-5,18,TRBD1,TGTGCCAGCAGCTCGGGACAGGGGGCACACACTCTCTCCTACGAGCAGTACTTC,CASSSGQGAHTLSYEQYF
.,TRBJ1-2,TRBV7-4,14,TRBD1,TGTGCCAGCAATCTAGACAGGGGTAACTATGGCTACACCTTC,CASNLDRGNYGYTF
.,TRBJ2-7,TRBV27,14,TRBD1,TGTGCCAGCAGTCCCGGAACAGGGGGTCTGTGGCAGTACTTC,CASSPGTGGLWQYF
.,TRBJ2-7,TRBV7-2,12,.,TGTGCCAGCAGCGTGCTCGGGGGCGAGCAGTACTTC,CASSVLGGEQYF
.,TRBJ1-4,TRBV6-5,15,.,TGTGCCAGCAGTACCTCAGATGGCAGGGGAGAAAAACTGTTTTTT,CASSTSDGRGEKLFF
.,TRBJ2-5,TRBV7-8,19,TRBD2,TGTGCCAGCAGCTTAAAGAGTGTCGGACTAGCGGGAGTGCGAGAGACCCAGTACTTC,CASSLKSVGLAGVRETQYF
.,TRBJ2-7,TRBV7-3,15,TRBD1,TGTGCCAGCAGCCCGAGACAGGGGGTAGTCTACGAGCAGTACTTC,CASSPRQGVVYEQYF
.,TRBJ2-7,TRBV28,13,.,TGTGCCAGCAGTTTACGCGGGGCCTACGAGCAGTACTTC,CASSLRGAYEQYF
.,TRBJ2-1,TRBV27,13,.,TGTGCCGCTGGAATCTTGGGTTACAATGAGCAGTTCTTC,CAAGILGYNEQFF
few,TRBJ1-1,TRBV29-1,10,.,TGCAGCGGTGAGTTCACTGAAGCTTTCTTT,CSGEFTEAFF